Listed below are T cell receptor beta chains from one sample, sequenced in a study of T cell responses to AZD1222 COVID-19 vaccine. TCRdb keeps only in-frame clones here, not all; method: immunoSEQ multiplex PCR. The repertoire holds 90,000 to 120,000 clones, about nine tenths seen once, with roughly 8.9% in the top ten. The input for sequencing was peripheral blood, taken 28 days after the second AZD1222 dose. All receptors come from an adult who received the AZD1222 COVID-19 vaccine. Each CDR3 is given with its conserved first and last residue. Fields, in order: V gene, CDR3 protein.

V: TRBV10-2; CDR3: CASRPPRSSYNSPLHF
V: TRBV9; CDR3: CASSVGPAGAEAFF
V: TRBV5-1; CDR3: CASSLDRSVSGNTIYF
V: TRBV7-2; CDR3: CASSPKGGPADTQYF
V: TRBV5-1; CDR3: CASSLGTPVGNTIYF
V: TRBV29-1; CDR3: CSVLADSYEQYF
V: TRBV7-3; CDR3: CASSLIARGGTETQYF
V: TRBV5-5; CDR3: CASSFLTSPYEQYF
V: TRBV7-3; CDR3: CASSLTGTGGTDTQYF
V: TRBV30; CDR3: CAWRRQQETQYF
V: TRBV4-2; CDR3: CASSQDDYEQYF